The 26 T cell receptor beta chains reported below all come from one sample, sequenced in a study of T cells in Graves' hyperthyroidism and ophthalmopathy (dated by TCRdb to between 2018 and 2021). Library creation used multiplex PCR. The sequencer was an Illumina HiSeq 2000. Amplification of TCR beta CDR3 regions was carried out from RNA transcripts. For the first round of RT-PCR on the TCR CDR3, the HTBI primer set was used together with the Qiagen OneStep RT-PCR kit. TCRdb reprocessed the public reads (quality trimming at Q25 with fastp, clone calling with MiXCR) and kept in-frame beta chains. Here each entry gathers all rows of one CDR3 protein and keeps the most common genes and DNA. Here the sample has 240,000 or so distinct CDR3 sequences; approximately 16% occur a single time. The ten largest clones represent around 30% of the sample. The sequenced sample was blood. The receptors come from a woman aged 18-35 years with Graves' ophthalmopathy.

A few counts support this clonotype. V usage is TRBV5-8 and J usage is TRBJ2-3, with unresolved D. Per the germline V gene, CDR1 is SGHTS and CDR2 is YDEGEE. CDR3 length: 15 amino acids. Trimming took off 6 bases at V and 1 base at J, with 15 bases between the two ends. The CDR3 DNA sequence: TGTGCCAGCACGTCCACGCAGAGTGGCACAGATACGCAGTATTTT. As protein: CASTSTQSGTDTQYF.

This clonotype was counted at least ten times. This chain uses TRBV12-3 or TRBV12-4 with TRBJ1-3; tentatively, D is TRBD1 (5 bases). The CDR3 is 14 residues long. The ends were cut back, 3 bases at V and 4 bases at J, with 10 bases in the middle. The CDR3 loop reads CASSLGAGGNTIYF. The DNA of the CDR3 is TGTGCCAGCAGTTTGGGCGCAGGGGGAAACACCATATATTTT.

The chain joins TRBV20-1 to TRBJ1-6, with D possibly being TRBD1 (6 bases). V lost 5 bases to trimming and J lost 7 bases, with 15 bases between them. Germline CDR1 and CDR2: DFQATT and SNEGSKA (reference sequence). CDR3 length: 14 residues. CDR3 DNA: TGCAGTGCTCAAAGACAGGCTGGGAATTCACCCCTCCACTTT. Residues: CSAQRQAGNSPLHF.

This clonotype was detected only a few times. This chain links TRBV6-5 with TRBJ2-3; D is undetermined. Between the trimmed V and J ends, which lost 2 bases and 2 bases, there was a span of 5 bases. This CDR3 spans 13 amino acids. Looked up from germline, CDR1 is MNHEY and CDR2 is SVGAGI. The CDR3 loop reads CASSYDHTDTQYF. DNA for the CDR3: TGTGCCAGCAGTTACGACCACACAGATACGCAGTATTTT.

This chain links TRBV19 with TRBJ1-1; tentative D call: TRBD1 (6 bases). Looked up from germline, CDR1 is LNHDA and CDR2 is SQIVND (reference sequence). The CDR3 contains 17 residues. Between the trimmed V and J ends, which lost 3 bases and 3 bases, there was a span of 20 bases. DNA for the CDR3: TGTGCCAGTAGTATGACAGGCGGCGGGTTTGGCGACACTGAAGCTTTCTTT. Translation: CASSMTGGGFGDTEAFF.

This clonotype has a count of ten or more. The chain recombines TRBV6-2 or TRBV6-3 with TRBJ2-7; 10 nucleotides match TRBD1. CDR1 and CDR2 from the germline V gene are MNHEY and SVGEGT. V shed 6 bases, J shed 6 bases, and the junction held 17 bases outside the gene matches. The CDR3 has 17 amino acids. CDR3 DNA: TGTGCCAGCAGGGCTCTAGCCCCGGGACAGGGGATGGCCGAGCAGTACTTC. This encodes CASRALAPGQGMAEQYF.

This clonotype was seen ten or more times. The V gene is TRBV29-1, the J gene TRBJ2-7; 7 nucleotides match TRBD1. The germline V gene has CDR1 SQVTM and CDR2 ANQGSEA. The CDR3 runs 11 residues. V was clipped by 6 bases and J by 3 bases; unmatched bases: 2. The CDR3 DNA reads as TGCAGCGTGGGACAGAGCTACGAGCAGTACTTC. This gives the protein CSVGQSYEQYF.

In its sample, this clonotype was seen many times. The rearrangement uses TRBV28 and TRBJ2-2; D is unclear. This CDR3 comprises 14 residues. V dropped 5 bases and J dropped 4 bases, with 11 bases sitting between them. The germline V gene encodes CDR1 MDHEN and CDR2 SYDVKM. CDR3 region: CASSPDSVTGELFF. The CDR3 bases are TGTGCCAGCAGTCCCGACTCAGTCACCGGGGAGCTGTTTTTT.

The rearrangement links TRBV6-4 to TRBJ2-7; the D gene is possibly TRBD2 (5 bases). V lost 6 bases, J lost 2 bases, and 14 bases lay in between. CDR3 length equals 14 residues. The germline CDR1 and CDR2 sequences are MRHNA and SNTAGT. The CDR3 DNA reads as TGTGCCAGCAGCCGGGAAAACGGACCCTACGAGCAGTACGTC. This encodes CASSRENGPYEQYV.

This clonotype appeared many times. CDR3 sequence (DNA): TGCAGTGCCACAGGGGGATACTATGGCTACACCTTC. It is translated as CSATGGYYGYTF. V is TRBV20-1 and J is TRBJ1-2; TRBD1 aligns across 8 bases. V lost 6 bases to trimming and J lost 3 bases; unmatched junction nucleotides: 3. Germline lookup yields CDR1 DFQATT and CDR2 SNEGSKA (reference sequence). The CDR3 sequence is 12 residues long.

V is TRBV11-3 and J is TRBJ2-2; D is ambiguous. The CDR3 runs 12 residues. In germline, CDR1 is SGHNT, CDR2 YENEEA. Trimming shortened V by 5 bases and J by 9 bases, and 10 bases separated the two germline ends. CDR3 DNA sequence: TGTGCCAGCAGCGCCTATAGCCGGGAGCTGTTTTTT. Protein: CASSAYSRELFF.

This clonotype was counted at least ten times. This chain uses TRBV27 with TRBJ1-2; D possibly corresponds to TRBD1 (5 bases). With 4 bases removed from V and 4 bases from J, the gap between germline ends came to 22 bases. The CDR3 length is 17 residues. Germline loops: CDR1 MNHEY, CDR2 SMNVEV (reference sequence). CDR3 region: CASSSDKDNPAGYGYTF. The CDR3 region has the DNA TGTGCCAGCAGTTCAGATAAGGACAACCCCGCTGGCTATGGCTACACCTTC.

In this sample, this clonotype turned up many times. The V call is TRBV6-1, the J call TRBJ2-5, with a tentative D call TRBD2 (6 bases). This CDR3 comprises 15 residues. Germline loops: CDR1 MNHNS, CDR2 SASEGT. V dropped 7 bases and J dropped 0 bases, with 15 bases sitting between them. The CDR3 region has the DNA TGTGCCAGCACCCGGCGGGGCTCGTACCAAGAGACCCAGTACTTC. It translates to CASTRRGSYQETQYF.

This clonotype was detected many times. The chain recombines TRBV9 with TRBJ1-2; no clear D gene. V dropped 0 bases and J dropped 8 bases, with 14 bases sitting between them. Germline CDR1 is SGDLS and CDR2 is YYNGEE. The CDR3 has 14 residues. CDR3 sequence: CASSVAQSPGGYTF. DNA for the CDR3: TGTGCCAGCAGCGTAGCCCAGTCCCCGGGAGGCTACACCTTC.

This clonotype has ten or more counts. The rearrangement uses TRBV29-1 and TRBJ2-7, with D possibly matching TRBD1 (6 bases). The germline V gene has CDR1 SQVTM and CDR2 ANQGSEA. V lost 2 bases and J lost 0, with 8 bases in between. The CDR3 is 13 residues long. CDR3 DNA sequence: TGCAGCGTTGAATCAGGGGACTCCTACGAGCAGTACTTC. Translating it yields CSVESGDSYEQYF.

This clonotype came up many times. The V call is TRBV20-1, the J call TRBJ2-1; 8 bases are a match to TRBD2. The V segment lost 8 bases and the J segment 4 bases; nucleotides outside the gene matches: 7. The germline V gene has CDR1 DFQATT and CDR2 SNEGSKA (reference sequence). The CDR3 length is 13 residues. CDR3 sequence reads: CSQRTSLYNEQFF. The CDR3 DNA sequence: TGCAGTCAGCGGACTAGCTTGTACAATGAGCAGTTCTTC.

This clonotype was found many times. This chain links TRBV10-2 with TRBJ1-1; TRBD1 matches 10 bases. The CDR3 spans 15 residues. Germline-derived CDR1 and CDR2 are WSHSY and SAAADI. V dropped 6 bases and J dropped 4; count of bases not matched to a gene: 8. CDR3 DNA: TGCGCCAGCAGGGAGGACAGGGGGAGTTCCACTGAAGCTTTCTTT. This sequence encodes CASREDRGSSTEAFF.

This clonotype has ten or more counts. J is TRBJ2-7 and V is TRBV28, with a tentative D call TRBD1 (6 bases). Germline CDR1 MDHEN, CDR2 SYDVKM. The CDR3 extends over 15 amino acids. The ends were cut back, 0 bases at V and 2 bases at J, with 11 bases in the middle. The CDR3 DNA sequence: TGTGCCAGCAGTTTATGGGACAGAGGTGCCTACGAGCAGTACTTC. Translation gives CASSLWDRGAYEQYF.

The J gene is TRBJ2-1, the V gene TRBV2, with 14 bases identical to TRBD2. V lost 7 bases to trimming and J lost 8 bases; unmatched junction nucleotides: 7. Germline lookup yields CDR1 SNHLY and CDR2 FYNNEI. The CDR3 runs to 15 residues. The CDR3 DNA follows: TGTGCCAGCATTCGGACTAGCGGGGGGCCCCATGAGCAGTTCTTC. Amino acids: CASIRTSGGPHEQFF.

This clonotype was seen many times. V is TRBV24-1 and J is TRBJ2-7, with D tentatively TRBD1 (6 bases). Germline V gives CDR1 KGHDR, CDR2 SFDVKD. The CDR3 covers 15 residues. V was shortened by 5 bases and J by 0 bases, with 13 bases between the two germline ends. CDR3 loop: CATSVGAQGSYEQYF. The CDR3, as DNA: TGTGCCACCAGTGTGGGGGCCCAAGGCTCCTACGAGCAGTACTTC.

The gene calls are TRBV7-2 and TRBJ2-5, with 7 bases that match TRBD2. The CDR3 has 15 amino acids. Looked up from germline, CDR1 is SGHTA and CDR2 is FQGNSA. With V trimmed by 2 bases and J by 5 bases, 8 bases remained unmatched. CDR3 in amino acids: CASSLKAGEEETQYF. The CDR3 coding sequence is TGTGCCAGCAGCTTAAAGGCGGGAGAAGAGGAGACCCAGTACTTC.

In its sample, this clonotype was seen many times. This chain links TRBV4-1 with TRBJ1-4; TRBD1 aligns across 8 bases. With 2 bases clipped from V and 8 bases from J, the junction kept 19 bases outside the gene matches. The CDR3 has 19 amino acids. The V gene's germline CDR1 is MGHRA and CDR2 YSYEKL. CDR3 region: CASSQYVPGQAGGDEKLFF. CDR3 sequence (DNA): TGCGCCAGCAGCCAATACGTCCCGGGACAGGCCGGTGGGGACGAAAAACTGTTTTTT.

With respect to this clonotype: A much larger clone differs by one base, so this may be a read error. This chain links TRBV19 with TRBJ1-2; possibly TRBD1 for D (5 bases). Germline V gene sequence: CDR1 LNHDA, CDR2 SQIVND (reference sequence). The CDR3 is 15 residues long. Deletions cut 5 bases from V and 2 bases from J, with 15 bases between. In nucleotides, the CDR3 is TGTGCCAGTAGTCCGCGGAGCAAGGGGAACTATGGCTACACCTTC. This codes for CASSPRSKGNYGYTF.

This clonotype was found many times. J is TRBJ2-1 and V is TRBV28, with 8 bases lining up with TRBD2. The germline CDR1 and CDR2 sequences are MDHEN and SYDVKM. Unmatched junction bases numbered 18, after V lost 5 bases and J lost 6 bases. This CDR3 spans 18 amino acids. In DNA form, the CDR3 reads TGTGCCAGCAGTCCCCGGGGGGGAGAGCGGGAGATTATCAATGAGCAGTTCTTC. As protein: CASSPRGGEREIINEQFF.

The chain joins TRBV19 to TRBJ2-1; the D is unclear. V was shortened by 3 bases and J by 2 bases, with 20 bases between the two germline ends. CDR1 is LNHDA and CDR2 is SQIVND in the germline V gene (reference sequence). The CDR3 consists of 18 residues. The CDR3 protein is CASSIYTAAGTTYNEQFF. The DNA for the CDR3 is TGTGCCAGTAGTATTTATACAGCAGCCGGCACTACCTACAATGAGCAGTTCTTC.

At least ten counts were recorded for this clonotype. V gene TRBV6-6 combines with J gene TRBJ2-7; 8 bases line up with TRBD1. Per germline, CDR1 MNHNY and CDR2 SVGAGI (reference sequence). With 0 bases clipped from V and 0 bases from J, the junction kept 10 bases outside the gene matches. The CDR3 contains 18 residues. The CDR3 is CASSYSKLGQGISYEQYF. The CDR3, as DNA: TGTGCCAGCAGTTACTCGAAGCTAGGACAGGGTATCTCCTACGAGCAGTACTTC.